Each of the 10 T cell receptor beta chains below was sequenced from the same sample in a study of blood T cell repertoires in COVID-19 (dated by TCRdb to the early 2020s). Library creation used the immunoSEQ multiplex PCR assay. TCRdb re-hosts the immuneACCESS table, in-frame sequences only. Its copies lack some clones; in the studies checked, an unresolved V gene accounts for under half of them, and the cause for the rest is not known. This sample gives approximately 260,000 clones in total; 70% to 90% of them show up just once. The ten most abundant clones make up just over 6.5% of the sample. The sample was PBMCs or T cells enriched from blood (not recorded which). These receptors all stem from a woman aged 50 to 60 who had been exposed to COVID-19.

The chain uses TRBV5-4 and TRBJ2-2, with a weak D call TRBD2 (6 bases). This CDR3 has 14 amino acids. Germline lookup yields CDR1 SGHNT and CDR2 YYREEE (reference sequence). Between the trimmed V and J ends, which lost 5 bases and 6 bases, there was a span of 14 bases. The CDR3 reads CASRAWTGAGELFF. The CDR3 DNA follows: TGTGCCAGCAGAGCTTGGACGGGGGCCGGGGAGCTGTTTTTT.

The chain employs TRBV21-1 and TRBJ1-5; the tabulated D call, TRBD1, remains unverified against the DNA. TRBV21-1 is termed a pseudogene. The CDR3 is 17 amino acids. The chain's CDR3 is CASSKPYKERQGQPQHF. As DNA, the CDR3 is TGTGCCAGCAGCAAACCGTACAAGGAGCGTCAGGGTCAGCCCCAGCATTTT.

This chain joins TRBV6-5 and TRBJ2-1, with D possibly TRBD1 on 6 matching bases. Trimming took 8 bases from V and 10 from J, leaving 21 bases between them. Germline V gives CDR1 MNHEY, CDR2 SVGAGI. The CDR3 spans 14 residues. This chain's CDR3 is CASEVPTFDREQFF. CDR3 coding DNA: TGTGCCAGCGAGGTCCCTACTTTTGACAGGGAGCAGTTCTTC.

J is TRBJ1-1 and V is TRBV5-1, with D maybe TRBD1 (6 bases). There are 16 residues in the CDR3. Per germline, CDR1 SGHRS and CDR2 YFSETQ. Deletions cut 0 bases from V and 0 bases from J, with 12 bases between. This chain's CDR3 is CASSLEGTFMNTEAFF. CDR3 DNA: TGCGCCAGCAGCTTGGAGGGGACATTTATGAACACTGAAGCTTTCTTT.

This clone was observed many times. The CDR3: CASSRGGLAEAETQYF. The DNA of the CDR3 is TGCGCCAGCAGCCGGGGGGGCCTAGCGGAGGCAGAGACCCAGTACTTC. This chain links TRBV5-1 with TRBJ2-5; 8 bases are a match to TRBD2. V lost 4 bases and J lost 4; bases outside the gene matches: 12. Germline CDR1 SGHRS, CDR2 YFSETQ. CDR3 length equals 16 residues.

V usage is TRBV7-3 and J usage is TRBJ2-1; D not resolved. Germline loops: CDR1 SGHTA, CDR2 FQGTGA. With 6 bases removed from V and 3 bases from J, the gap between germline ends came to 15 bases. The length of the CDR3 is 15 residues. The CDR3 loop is CASSSETGNYNEQFF. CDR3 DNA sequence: TGTGCCAGCAGTTCTGAGACGGGTAACTACAATGAGCAGTTCTTC.

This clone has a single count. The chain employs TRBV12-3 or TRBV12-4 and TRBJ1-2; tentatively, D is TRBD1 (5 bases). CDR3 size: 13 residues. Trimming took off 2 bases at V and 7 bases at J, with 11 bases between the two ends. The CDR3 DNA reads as TGTGCCAGCAGTTTATTACTGACAGTTGGCTACACCTTC. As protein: CASSLLLTVGYTF.

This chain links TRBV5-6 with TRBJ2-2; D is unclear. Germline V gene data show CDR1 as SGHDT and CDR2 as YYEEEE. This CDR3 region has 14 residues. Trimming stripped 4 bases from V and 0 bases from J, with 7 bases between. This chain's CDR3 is CASSDTANTGELFF. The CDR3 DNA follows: TGTGCCAGCAGCGACACCGCGAACACCGGGGAGCTGTTTTTT. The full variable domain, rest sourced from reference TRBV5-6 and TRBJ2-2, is DAGVTQSPTHLIKTRGQQVTLRCSPKSGHDTVSWYQQALGQGPQFIFQYYEEEERQRGNFPDRFSGHQFPNYSSELNVNALLLGDSALYLCASSDTANTGELFFGEGSRLTVL.

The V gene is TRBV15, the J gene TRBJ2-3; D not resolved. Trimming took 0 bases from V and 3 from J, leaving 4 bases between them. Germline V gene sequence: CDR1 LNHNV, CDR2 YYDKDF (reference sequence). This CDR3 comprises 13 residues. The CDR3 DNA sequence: TGTGCCACCAGCAGAGATAAAACAGATACGCAGTATTTT. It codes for CATSRDKTDTQYF.

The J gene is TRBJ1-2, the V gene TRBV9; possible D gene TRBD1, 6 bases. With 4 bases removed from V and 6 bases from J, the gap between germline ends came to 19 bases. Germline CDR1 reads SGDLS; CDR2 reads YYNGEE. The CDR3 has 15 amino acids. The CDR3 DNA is TGTGCCAGCAGCCTCTCGAGCGGGGGCATCGATGGCTACACCTTC. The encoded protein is CASSLSSGGIDGYTF.